This paragraph reports one TCR beta chain. The data derive from a study of T cell changes during pregnancy in multiple sclerosis. The CDR3 spans 13 residues. The germline V gene encodes CDR1 LNHDA and CDR2 SQIVND (reference sequence). V dropped 5 bases and J dropped 9 bases, with 16 bases sitting between them. Measured with immunoSEQ multiplex PCR; TCRdb has only the in-frame clones, and not every one. The sample shows 30,000 to 45,000 clones, approximately 90% of them seen only once. The V gene is TRBV19, the J gene TRBJ1-2; TRBD1 is a possible D gene (5 bases). The sample consisted of CD4+ T cells from peripheral blood mononuclear cells, taken in the first trimester of pregnancy. The TCR originated in a female donor with multiple sclerosis, enrolled in a pregnancy study. This CDR3 reads CASSPRDFMRYTF. The CDR3 nucleotides read TGTGCCAGTAGTCCCCGGGACTTTATGCGCTACACCTTC. The full variable domain, with the rest looked up from reference TRBV19 and TRBJ1-2, is DGGITQSPKYLFRKEGQNVTLSCEQNLNHDAMYWYRQDPGQGLRLIYYSQIVNDFQKGDIAEGYSVSREKKESFPLTVTSAQKNPTAFYLCASSPRDFMRYTFGSGTRLTVV.